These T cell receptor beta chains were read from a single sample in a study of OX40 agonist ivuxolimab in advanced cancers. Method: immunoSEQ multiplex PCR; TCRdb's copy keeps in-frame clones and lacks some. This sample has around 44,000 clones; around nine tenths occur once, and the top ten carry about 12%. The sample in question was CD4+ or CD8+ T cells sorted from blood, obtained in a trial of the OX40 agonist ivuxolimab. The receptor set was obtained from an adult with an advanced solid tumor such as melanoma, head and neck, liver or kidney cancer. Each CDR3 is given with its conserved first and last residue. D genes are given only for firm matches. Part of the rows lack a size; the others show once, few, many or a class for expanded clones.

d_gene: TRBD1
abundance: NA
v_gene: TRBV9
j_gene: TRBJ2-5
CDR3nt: TGTGCCAGCAGCGACGACAGGGGGCGTAAGACCCAGTACTTC
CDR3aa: CASSDDRGRKTQYF

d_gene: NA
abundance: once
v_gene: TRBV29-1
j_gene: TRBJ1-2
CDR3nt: TGCAGCGTTGCCCAGGGGAACGAAGGCTACACCTTC
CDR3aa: CSVAQGNEGYTF

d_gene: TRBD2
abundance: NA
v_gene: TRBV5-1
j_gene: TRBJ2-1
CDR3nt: TGCGCCAGCAGCTTGGGCCGGGGGGGCGCTGATGAGCAGTTCTTC
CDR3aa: CASSLGRGGADEQFF

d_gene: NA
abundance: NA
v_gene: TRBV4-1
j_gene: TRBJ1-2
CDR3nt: TGCGCCAGCAGCCTCTCACAGGGTACCTATGGCTACACCTTC
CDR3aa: CASSLSQGTYGYTF

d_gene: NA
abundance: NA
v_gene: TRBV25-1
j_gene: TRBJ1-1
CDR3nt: TGTGCCAGCAGTGAATACTCGTCAGCCATGAACACTGAAGCTTTCTTT
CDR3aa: CASSEYSSAMNTEAFF

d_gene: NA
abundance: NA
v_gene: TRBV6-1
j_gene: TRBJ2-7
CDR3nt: TGTGCCAGCAGTGAAGCCCCAGTCTACGAGCAGTACTTC
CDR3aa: CASSEAPVYEQYF

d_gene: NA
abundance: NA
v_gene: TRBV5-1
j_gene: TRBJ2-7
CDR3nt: TGCGCCAGCAGCCCAAGGTGGGAAGGGAGAGGCGAGCAGTACTTC
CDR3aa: CASSPRWEGRGEQYF

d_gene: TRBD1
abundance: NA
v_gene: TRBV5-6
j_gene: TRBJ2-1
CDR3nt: TGTGCCAGCAGCTTTCTTCCGGGACAGGGGGCAAATGAGCAGTTCTTC
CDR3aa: CASSFLPGQGANEQFF

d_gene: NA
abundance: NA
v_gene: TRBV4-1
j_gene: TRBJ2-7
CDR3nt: TGCGCCAGCAGCCAAACAGGGACCGAGCTGGGGGAGCAGTACTTC
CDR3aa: CASSQTGTELGEQYF

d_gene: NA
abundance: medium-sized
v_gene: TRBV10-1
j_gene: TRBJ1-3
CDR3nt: TGCGCCAGCAGTGAGGGGACTTTCGCCTTGGGAAACACCATATATTTT
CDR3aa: CASSEGTFALGNTIYF

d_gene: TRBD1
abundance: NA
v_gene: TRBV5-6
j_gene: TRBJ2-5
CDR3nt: TGTGCCAGCAGCTGGGACAGGCAAGAGGCCCAGTACTTC
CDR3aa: CASSWDRQEAQYF

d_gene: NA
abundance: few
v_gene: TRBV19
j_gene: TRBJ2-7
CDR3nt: TGTGCCAGTAGTCTCTTTTTGGGGGAGCAGTACTTC
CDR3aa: CASSLFLGEQYF

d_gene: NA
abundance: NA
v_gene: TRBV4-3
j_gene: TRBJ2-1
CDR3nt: TGCGCCAGCAGCCAAGGACATCCGGGACGCAACTACAATGAGCAGTTCTTC
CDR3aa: CASSQGHPGRNYNEQFF

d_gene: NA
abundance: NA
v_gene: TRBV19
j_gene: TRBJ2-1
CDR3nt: TGTGCCAGTAGTATTGAGTCGACAGCCCAATATGAGCAGTTCTTC
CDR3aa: CASSIESTAQYEQFF